The clone carrying this T cell receptor beta chain occurred a few times. The antigen is not known. The CDR3 extends over 15 amino acids. Germline values: CDR1 SGHAT, CDR2 FQNNGV. Germline trimming cut 3 bases from V and 7 bases from J; bases unmatched to any gene: 12. This sample was taken from a study of beta chain features in type 1 diabetes. Study findings and constraints: Researchers caution that PCR might favor shorter templates, equally among patients and controls.

The whole isolated RNA underwent reverse transcription, so sequencing captured expressed TCRB transcripts. The assay was immunoSEQ multiplex PCR, and TCRdb's table has in-frame clones only and misses some. The profile covers roughly 300,000 clones, with 14% appearing a single time and roughly 6.7% taken by the ten largest. The clonotype originates from a man between 25 and 39 years old in good health. The chain recombines TRBV11-2 with TRBJ2-7, with 7 bases matching TRBD1. What was sequenced was central memory CD4+ T cells from blood. In nucleotides, the CDR3 is TGTGCCAGCAGCTTCCACAGGGGACGTCCGGGTGAGCAGTACTTC. This codes for CASSFHRGRPGEQYF.